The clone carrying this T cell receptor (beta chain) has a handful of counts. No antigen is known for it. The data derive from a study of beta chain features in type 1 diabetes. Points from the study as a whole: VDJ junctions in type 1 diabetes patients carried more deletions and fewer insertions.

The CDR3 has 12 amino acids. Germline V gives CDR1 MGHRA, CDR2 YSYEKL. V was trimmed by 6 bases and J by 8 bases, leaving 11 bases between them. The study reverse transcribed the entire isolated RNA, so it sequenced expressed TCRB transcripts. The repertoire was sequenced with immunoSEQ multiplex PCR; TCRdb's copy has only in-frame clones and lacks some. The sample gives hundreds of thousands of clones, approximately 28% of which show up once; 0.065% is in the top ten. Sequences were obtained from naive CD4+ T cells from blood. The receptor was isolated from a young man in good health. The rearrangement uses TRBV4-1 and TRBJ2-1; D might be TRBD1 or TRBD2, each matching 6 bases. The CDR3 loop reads CASSGGGHEQFF. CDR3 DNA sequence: TGCGCCAGCAGTGGAGGGGGGCATGAGCAGTTCTTC.